Here is one T cell receptor beta chain with its context. No antigen is known for it. Germline assignment: CDR1 KGHSH and CDR2 LQKENI. After removal of 3 bases from V and 7 bases from J, the junction contained 6 bases not matched to a gene. This CDR3 is built from 14 residues. Cultured CD4+ T cells had their DNA profiled by the Oncomine TCR Beta short-read assay. The authors extracted genomic DNA from cultured CD4+ T cells. TCRdb processed the PCR reads anew with MiXCR; each CDR3 protein has one entry. The table includes 9,500 or so distinct CDR3 sequences, about 35% detected once. This specimen comes from a study of vaccination and CD4 T cells after COVID-19. Stated treatment: approximately nine-day PBMC culture with coronavirus spike peptide pools or control peptides (ViraFEST assay). It was before the COVID-19 pandemic (2011-2018) that the unexposed donor's CD4+ T cells were collected. Study conclusions and caveats: The appearance of a median approximately 85% of reactive clones in convalescent patients occurred only post-vaccination.

Material: CD4+ T cells from blood, cultured in vitro. V and J are TRBV18 and TRBJ1-2; 9 bases agree with TRBD1. This receptor was obtained from a human donor in good health. CDR3 residues: CASSPEGQGSGYTF. CDR3 nucleotide sequence: TGTGCCAGCTCACCTGAGGGACAGGGAAGTGGCTACACCTTC.